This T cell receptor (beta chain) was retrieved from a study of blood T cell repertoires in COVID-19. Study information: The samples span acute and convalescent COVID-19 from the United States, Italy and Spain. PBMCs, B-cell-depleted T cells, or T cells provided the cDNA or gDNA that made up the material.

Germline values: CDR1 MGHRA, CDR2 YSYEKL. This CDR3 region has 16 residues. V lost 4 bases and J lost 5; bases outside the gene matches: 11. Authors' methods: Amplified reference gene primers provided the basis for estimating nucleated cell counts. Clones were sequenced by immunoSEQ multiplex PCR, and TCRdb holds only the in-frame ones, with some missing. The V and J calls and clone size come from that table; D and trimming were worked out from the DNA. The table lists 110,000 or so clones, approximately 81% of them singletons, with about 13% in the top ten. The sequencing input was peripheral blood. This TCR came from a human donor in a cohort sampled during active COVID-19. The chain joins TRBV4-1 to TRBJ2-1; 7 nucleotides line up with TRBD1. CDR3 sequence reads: CASSPKGAGIHNEQFF. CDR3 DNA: TGCGCCAGCAGCCCAAAGGGGGCAGGGATACACAATGAGCAGTTCTTC.